The clone carrying this TCR beta chain came up a few times. Antigen specificity is unknown. This record belongs to a study of OX40 agonist ivuxolimab in advanced cancers. Study as a whole: The group had a mean age of roughly 65 years, ranged from about 20 to 80, and was 80% to 90% male.

The method was immunoSEQ multiplex PCR; TCRdb's version includes in-frame clones alone and lacks a portion of them. The sample lists roughly 60,000 clones, about 85% seen once, with 4.7% in the top ten. The CDR3 runs 20 residues. Germline CDR1 is WNHNN and CDR2 is SYGVQD (reference sequence). V shed 5 bases, J shed 0 bases, and the junction held 18 bases outside the gene matches. Study conclusions and caveats: The work left the antigen specificity of expanded peripheral T cells undetermined. Mean expanded clone counts were higher in CD8+ than CD4+ T cells.

This TCR was recovered from an adult with an advanced solid tumor such as melanoma, head and neck, liver or kidney cancer. The sample in question was CD4+ or CD8+ T cells sorted from blood, obtained in a trial of the OX40 agonist ivuxolimab. V usage is TRBV10-1 and J usage is TRBJ2-1; 8 bases are shared with TRBD2. CDR3 protein: CASSIGISGKLKGSYNEQFF. The CDR3 DNA follows: TGCGCCAGCAGTATTGGGATTAGCGGGAAGTTAAAGGGCTCCTACAATGAGCAGTTCTTC.